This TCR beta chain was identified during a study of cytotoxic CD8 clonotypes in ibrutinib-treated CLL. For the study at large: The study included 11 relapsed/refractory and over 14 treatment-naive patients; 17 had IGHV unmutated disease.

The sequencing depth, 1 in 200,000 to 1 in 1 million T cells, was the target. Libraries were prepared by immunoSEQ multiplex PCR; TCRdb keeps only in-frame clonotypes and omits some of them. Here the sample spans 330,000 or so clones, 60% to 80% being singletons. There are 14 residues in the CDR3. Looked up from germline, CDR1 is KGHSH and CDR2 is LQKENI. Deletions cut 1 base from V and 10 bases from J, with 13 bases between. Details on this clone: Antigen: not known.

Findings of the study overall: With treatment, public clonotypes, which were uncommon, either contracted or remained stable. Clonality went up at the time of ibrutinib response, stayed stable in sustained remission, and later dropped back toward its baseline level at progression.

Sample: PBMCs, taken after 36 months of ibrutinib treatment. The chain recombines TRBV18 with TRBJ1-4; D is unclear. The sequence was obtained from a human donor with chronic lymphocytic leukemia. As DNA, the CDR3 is TGTGCCAGCTCACCACAGGCCGGGCGCGGAAAACTGTTTTTT. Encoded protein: CASSPQAGRGKLFF.